The 4 T cell receptor beta chains given below trace back to one sample, sequenced in a study of T cells expressing NK-cell markers. Following a re-call of the 5' RACE reads, TCRdb has one entry per CDR3 protein and lacks DNA. The table lists around 8,000 distinct CDR3 sequences. The sample consisted of blood T cells: a sorted CD56 or NKG2C T cell subset, CD4+ or CD8+ T cells, or bulk PBMC T cells (not recorded which). The receptors originated from a man aged 18 to 29 in good health.

According to its frequency, this clonotype is medium-sized. This chain joins TRBV28 and TRBJ1-3. CDR1 and CDR2 (germline): MDHEN, SYDVKM. The CDR3 runs to 14 residues. CDR3 in amino acids: CASSFEGSGNTIYF.

This chain connects TRBV28 to TRBJ2-1; TCRdb's D gene call, TRBD2, goes unchecked for lack of DNA. In germline, CDR1 is MDHEN, CDR2 SYDVKM. The CDR3 runs 14 residues. The CDR3: CASRTGLAVGEQFF.

The chain couples TRBV30 to TRBJ2-3; lacking DNA, the TRBD2 call made by TCRdb goes unchecked. Per germline, CDR1 GTSNPN and CDR2 SVGIG (reference sequence). The CDR3 spans 18 residues. This CDR3 is CAWSVPAGGPASTDTQYF.

The chain links TRBV28 to TRBJ2-2; TCRdb proposes TRBD1, but this gene call is untestable without DNA. There are 15 residues in the CDR3. Germline V gene data show CDR1 as MDHEN and CDR2 as SYDVKM. This CDR3 is CASSPTSPPGGELFF.